The source of this T cell receptor beta chain is a study of cytomegalovirus exposure and HLA in healthy donors (dated by TCRdb to 2016 to 2017). A note on the overall study: An earlier analysis of 550 to 700 of the donors reported 250 to 300 Gb of sequence data and 120 million or so unique TCR beta sequences from about 200 million T cells. To study patterns of TCR occurrence, a later analysis re-analyzed previously published TCR beta repertoires from several hundred donors and added high-resolution HLA genotyping. Across about 380 genotyped donors of the cohort, an average of about 220,000 unique TCR beta nucleotide sequences per donor were sequenced, and around 19% of those sequences were non-productive. The number of typed donors differed by locus: about 620-640 for A, B, C, DRB1 and DQB1; 522 for DQA1; around 580 for DPA1; and 400 to 480 for DPB1. An earlier analysis of nearly 600 of the donors applied high-throughput TCR beta sequencing to assess whether each TCR beta V gene segment acted as functional or pseudogenic. In the later analysis, no new phenotypic data were used to find candidate immune exposures; instead, reliance was placed on TCR beta sequences and their occurrence across donors. Around 320 gigabases of sequencing data and tens of millions of unique TCR sequences were included in an early release covering about 620 HLA-typed donors. Donor age, sex, ethnicity and CMV serostatus were collected together with the repertoire data. The study aimed to test whether signatures of past pathogen exposure could be identified by cataloging public T cell receptors. The study combined high-throughput TCR immunosequencing, statistical association of individual TCRs with disease status, and machine learning to predict cytomegalovirus infection status. HLA typing covered class I and class II loci at four-digit resolution. All discovery cohort repertoires had been generated using a single sequencing platform. The genetic ancestry cluster associated with self-reported Caucasian donors included 70% to 85% of the approximately 430 genotyped donors. Along with the roughly 700-subject first cohort, a separate validation cohort of over 90 different subjects was used. Roughly 5 DR-DQ haplotypes were handled as single units for association and clustering, since linkage in the cohort was strong. The T cell repertoires of 666 subjects were profiled by immunosequencing and related to cytomegalovirus serostatus. In a later genetic analysis, genome-wide SNP genotypes for about three fifths of the 666 donors were used, and that subset was treated as a discovery cohort. Study-wide findings and limitations: The 87-base-pair reads could not distinguish some IMGT-functional V segments, including TRBV6-2 and TRBV6-3, so those segments were excluded. Compared with the approximately 720-donor mean, donors in an Asian-associated ancestry cluster had fewer N-insertions in productive TCRs, according to a later genetic analysis. In vitro tests confirmed that three of the cytomegalovirus-associated TCR beta chains recognize cytomegalovirus antigens. Several of the top co-occurrence clusters appeared to be linked to parvovirus B19, influenza, CMV and Epstein-Barr virus, according to a later analysis. The cohort was sequenced for TCR beta chains only, and without alpha or paired-chain data the features that could be detected were limited. A cluster of highly shared sequence variants was judged likely to represent a technical artifact of the sequencing pipeline. Broadly in line with IMGT annotations, most TCR beta V segments showed up in productive rearrangements about 90% or about 30% of the time in an earlier analysis of roughly 590 of the donors. Linkage disequilibrium might explain the correlated functional status among segregating V segments, but an unknown experimental factor could not be ruled out. The classifier was reported to diagnose cytomegalovirus status with high specificity and sensitivity in both the original cohort and the validation cohort. In a later analysis, 15,000 to 20,000 TCR beta sequences were associated with specific HLA alleles at a false discovery rate of 0.05. Sequencing depth was assumed to be roughly uniform across donors in the presence/absence analyses, though that assumption may not hold. Immune exposure information for the cohort was limited to CMV serostatus. Assigning TCR associations to individual alleles was difficult when HLA alleles, especially DR and DQ, strongly co-occurred. A later genetic analysis associated a missense DCLRE1C variant with V-gene and J-gene trimming of TCR beta chains, and an independent cohort replicated the association. A further reported finding was that TCR beta sequences accurately predicted the HLA-A and HLA-B alleles for most subjects in the first cohort. HLA typing was unavailable for some donors at each locus, so association tests used only the typed subset. Compared with equally common non-associated chains, HLA-associated TCR beta chains in a later analysis were more clonally expanded and had lower generation probabilities. The earlier analysis of 587 of the donors excluded roughly 17 rarely observed V segments, including chromosome 9 orphons, because counts were too low. According to the authors, the approach could potentially be generalized to other disease states and immunological phenotypes. In a later analysis, the rate of TCR association differed among HLA loci, with DRB1 alleles having the most associated TCRs and HLA-C alleles having the fewest. A total of fewer than 200 TCR beta chains were listed by the study as associated with cytomegalovirus. Across donors, most TCR sequences were observed very rarely, whereas some public TCRs were present in many individuals. In a later analysis, most CMV-associated TCR beta chains were found to appear HLA-restricted, with HLA associations seemingly driven largely by CMV exposure.

Via the germline V gene, CDR1 is SGDLS and CDR2 YYNGEE. Taken from cysteine to phenylalanine, the CDR3 has 16 residues. CDR3 DNA only is kept here, 48 bases in frame from base 1. Clipping removes 3 bases from V and 4 bases from J, with 4 as the unmatched junction base count. A remark on this clone: This receptor's antigen is unknown.

The cohort was made up of approximately 670 healthy bone marrow donors. All cohort members were sampled while nominally healthy, although unrecorded immune exposures were likely present. The donor was CMV seronegative and was included in the group of approximately 350 seronegative cohort members. Every donor gave a peripheral blood sample, and the peripheral blood mononuclear cells from that sample were used for TCR beta sequencing. Genomic DNA extraction from the blood cell samples was performed with the Qiagen DNeasy Blood Extraction Kit. Library preparation used the immunoSEQ multiplex PCR assay. A mixture of 60 forward primers for TCR Vbeta segments and 13 reverse primers for TCR Jbeta segments was used in the multiplex PCR. The CDR3 region of rearranged TCR beta genes was amplified from genomic DNA with a multiplex PCR assay. The amplified TCR beta libraries were sequenced on the Illumina HiSeq System as 87-base-pair reads. The authors' pipeline ran thus. A later analysis counted tens of millions of unique TCR beta chains across the 670 or so repertoires, and 9.5 million to 11 million of these chains were shared by at least two donors. Raw reads were error-corrected and collapsed into unique sequences with a nearest-neighbor algorithm that merged closely related sequences to remove PCR and sequencing errors. V, D and J gene segments were assigned by aligning CDR3 sequences to IMGT reference sequences. For a sequence to be retained, a match of at least six nucleotides to both a V gene segment and a J gene segment was required. A rearrangement was called productive if the CDR3 had no stop codons and remained in frame with V and J, and every other rearrangement was called non-productive. CDR3 was defined according to IMGT convention as the region running from the second conserved V-encoded cysteine to the conserved J-encoded phenylalanine. In an earlier analysis of more than 550 of the donors, sequences lacking an unambiguous match to a single V gene segment were excluded. In an earlier analysis of some 590 of the donors, V segments were called functional above 56.7% productive rearrangements and were called segregating when the between-donor standard deviation exceeded 5%. To diagnose cytomegalovirus status from the catalog of TCR beta chain sequences, a statistical classification framework was built. In a later analysis, TCR nucleotide sequences were compared against IMGT/GENE-DB human TR gene sequences so that V and J genes could be assigned. Using the TCRdist pipeline, a later analysis assigned CDR3 sequences along with most-parsimonious VDJ recombination scenarios. In a later analysis, every TCR beta chain was defined by the combination of its CDR3 amino acid sequence and its V-gene family, and reads without a unique V-gene family were dropped. As a way to deal with suspected cross-contamination and a sequencing artifact, a later analysis dropped roughly 620 nucleotide sequences that were highly shared and had low generation probability. For each public chain, a later analysis derived a clonal expansion index from normalized ranks of inferred template counts within each repertoire. Generation probabilities in a later analysis came from a VDJ recombination model fitted to out-of-frame rearrangements, and those results were checked against IGoR. In a later analysis, hypergeometric tests were used to score TCR-TCR, TCR-HLA and TCR-CMV co-occurrence, with a repertoire-size bias correction applied to TCR pairs. In a later analysis, false discovery rates were estimated by permuting HLA or CMV assignments 20 times. In a later analysis, co-occurring TCRs were grouped using DBSCAN, and TCRdist sequence similarity was added for clustering within HLA-allele-positive subsets. Repertoires with fewer than 30,000 or more than 120,000 public chains were left out of co-occurrence clustering, as were roughly five repertoires with anomalous nucleotide sharing. Not all clones reach the TCRdb copy of this immuneACCESS table, which keeps in-frame sequences only. Checked studies attribute under half of the gap to unresolved V genes and leave the rest unexplained. V and J calls and clone size are as listed in that table; D and trimming were resolved from the DNA. In this sample's table one finds 150,000 or so clones. 1.5% to 2% of the sample belongs to the ten largest clones.

The sequence came from a woman aged 45-59 years in good health and CMV-seronegative. The sequencing sample was made of PBMCs. Recombination linked TRBV9 to TRBJ2-2, with 12 bases in between that match TRBD2. This receptor carries the CDR3 CASSGGLAGFTGELFF. DNA sequence: TGTGCCAGCAGCGGCGGACTAGCGGGATTCACCGGGGAGCTGTTTTTT.